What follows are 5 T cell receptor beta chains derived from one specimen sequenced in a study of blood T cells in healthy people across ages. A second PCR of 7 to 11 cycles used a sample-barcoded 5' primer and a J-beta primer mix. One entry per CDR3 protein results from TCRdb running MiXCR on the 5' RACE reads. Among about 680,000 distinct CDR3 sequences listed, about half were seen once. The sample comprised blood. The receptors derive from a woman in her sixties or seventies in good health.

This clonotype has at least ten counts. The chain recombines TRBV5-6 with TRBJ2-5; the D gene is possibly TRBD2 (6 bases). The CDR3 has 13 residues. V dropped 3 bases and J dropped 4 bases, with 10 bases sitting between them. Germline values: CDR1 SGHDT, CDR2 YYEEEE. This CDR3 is CASSSAGGETQYF. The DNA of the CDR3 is TGTGCCAGCAGCTCAGCCGGGGGAGAGACCCAGTACTTC.

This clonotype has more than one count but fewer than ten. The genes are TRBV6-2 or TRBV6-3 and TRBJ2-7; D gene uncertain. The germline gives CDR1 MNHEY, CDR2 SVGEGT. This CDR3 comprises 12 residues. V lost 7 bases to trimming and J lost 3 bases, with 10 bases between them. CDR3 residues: CASTLGNYEQYF. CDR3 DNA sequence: TGTGCCAGCACCCTGGGAAACTACGAGCAGTACTTC.

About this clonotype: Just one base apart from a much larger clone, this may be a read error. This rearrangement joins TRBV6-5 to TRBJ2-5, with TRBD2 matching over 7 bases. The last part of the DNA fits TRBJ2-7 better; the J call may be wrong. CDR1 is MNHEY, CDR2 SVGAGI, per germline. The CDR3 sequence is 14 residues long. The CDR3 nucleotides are TGTGCCAGCAGTTACGGGGGGGATCCCTACGAGCAGTACTTC. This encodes CASSYGGDPYEQYF.

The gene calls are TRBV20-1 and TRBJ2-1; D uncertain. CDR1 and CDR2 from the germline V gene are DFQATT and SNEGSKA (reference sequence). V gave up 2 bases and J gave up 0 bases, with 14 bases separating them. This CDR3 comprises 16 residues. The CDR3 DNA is TGCAGTGCTAGACTCCTGGGCCCTAGCTCCTACAATGAGCAGTTCTTC. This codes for CSARLLGPSSYNEQFF.

In DNA form, the CDR3 reads TGTGCCAGCAGCCAAGTTAAAGTGGGATTCCCTGAAGCTTTCTTT. This translates into CASSQVKVGFPEAFF. The chain couples TRBV7-9 to TRBJ1-1, with no clear D. The CDR3 extends over 15 amino acids. V lost 5 bases and J lost 6, with 19 bases in between. The germline gives CDR1 SEHNR, CDR2 FQNEAQ (reference sequence).